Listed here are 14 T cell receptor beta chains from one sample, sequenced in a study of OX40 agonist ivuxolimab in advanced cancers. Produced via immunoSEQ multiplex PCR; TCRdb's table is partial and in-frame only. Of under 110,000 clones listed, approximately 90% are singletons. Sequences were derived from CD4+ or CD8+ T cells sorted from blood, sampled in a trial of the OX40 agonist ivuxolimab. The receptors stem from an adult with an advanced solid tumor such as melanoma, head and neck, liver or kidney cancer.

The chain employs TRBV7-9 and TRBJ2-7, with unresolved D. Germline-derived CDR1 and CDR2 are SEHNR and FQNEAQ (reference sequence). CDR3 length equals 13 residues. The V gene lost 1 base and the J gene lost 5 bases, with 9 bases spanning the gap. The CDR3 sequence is CASSLVQFHEQYF. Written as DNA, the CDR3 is TGTGCCAGCAGCTTAGTACAATTCCACGAGCAGTACTTC.

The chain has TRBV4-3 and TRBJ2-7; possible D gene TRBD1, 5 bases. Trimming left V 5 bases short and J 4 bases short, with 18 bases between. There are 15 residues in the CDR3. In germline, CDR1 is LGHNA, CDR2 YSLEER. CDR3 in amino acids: CASSSNRGLDYEQYF. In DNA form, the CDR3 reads TGCGCCAGCAGCTCCAATAGGGGATTGGATTACGAGCAGTACTTC.

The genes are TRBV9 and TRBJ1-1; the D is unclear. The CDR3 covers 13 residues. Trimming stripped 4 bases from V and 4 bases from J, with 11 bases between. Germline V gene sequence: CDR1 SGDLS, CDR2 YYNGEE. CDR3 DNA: TGTGCCAGCAGCTCTGTGATGGGCACTGAAGCTTTCTTT. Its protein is CASSSVMGTEAFF.

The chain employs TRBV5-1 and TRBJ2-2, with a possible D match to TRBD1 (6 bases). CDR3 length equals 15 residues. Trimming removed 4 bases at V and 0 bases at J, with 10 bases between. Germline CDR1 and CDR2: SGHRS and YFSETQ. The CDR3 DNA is TGCGCCAGCAGCACCGGGACACCGAACACCGGGGAGCTGTTTTTT. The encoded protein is CASSTGTPNTGELFF.

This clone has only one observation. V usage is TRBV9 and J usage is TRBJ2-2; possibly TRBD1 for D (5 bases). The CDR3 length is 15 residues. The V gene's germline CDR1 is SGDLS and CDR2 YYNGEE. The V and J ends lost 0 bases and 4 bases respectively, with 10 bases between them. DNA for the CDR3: TGTGCCAGCAGCGTAGCGGCAGGGTTCACCGGGGAGCTGTTTTTT. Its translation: CASSVAAGFTGELFF.

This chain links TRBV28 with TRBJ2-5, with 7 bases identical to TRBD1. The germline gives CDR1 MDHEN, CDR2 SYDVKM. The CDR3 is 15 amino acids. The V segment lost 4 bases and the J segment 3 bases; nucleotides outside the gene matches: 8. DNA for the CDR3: TGTGCCAGCAGTTCCCTCCTGGACAGGAAAGAGACCCAGTACTTC. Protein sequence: CASSSLLDRKETQYF.

CDR3 amino acids: CASSERVKDRTNQPQHF. In DNA, the CDR3 is TGCGCCAGCAGTGAACGTGTAAAAGACAGGACCAATCAGCCCCAGCATTTT. This rearrangement joins TRBV10-1 to TRBJ1-5; possibly TRBD1 for D (6 bases). CDR3 length equals 17 residues. Germline-derived CDR1 and CDR2 are WNHNN and SYGVQD (reference sequence). V was trimmed by 3 bases and J by 3 bases, leaving 18 bases between them.

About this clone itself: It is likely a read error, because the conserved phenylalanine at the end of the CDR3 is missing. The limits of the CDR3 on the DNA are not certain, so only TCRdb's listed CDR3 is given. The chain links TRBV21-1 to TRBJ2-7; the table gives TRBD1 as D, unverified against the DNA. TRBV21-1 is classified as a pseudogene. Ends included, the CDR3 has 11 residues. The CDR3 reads CASSFRDSILL.

DNA for the CDR3: TGTGCCAGCGGGAAGGCGGTGCAGGGAAAAAGAGTAACCGGGGAGCTGTTTTTT. Its protein is CASGKAVQGKRVTGELFF. The chain couples TRBV19 to TRBJ2-2; D is tentatively TRBD1 or TRBD2 (5 bases each). Trimming took 9 bases from V and 5 from J, leaving 28 bases between them. This CDR3 region has 18 residues. Germline V gene sequence: CDR1 LNHDA, CDR2 SQIVND (reference sequence).

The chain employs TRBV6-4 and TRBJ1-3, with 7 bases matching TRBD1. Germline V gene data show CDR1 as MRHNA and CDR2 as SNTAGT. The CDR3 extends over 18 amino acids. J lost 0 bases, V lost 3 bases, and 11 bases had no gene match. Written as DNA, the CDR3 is TGTGCCAGCAGTGAACCGGGACAGCAATTTAGCTCTGGAAACACCATATATTTT. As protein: CASSEPGQQFSSGNTIYF.

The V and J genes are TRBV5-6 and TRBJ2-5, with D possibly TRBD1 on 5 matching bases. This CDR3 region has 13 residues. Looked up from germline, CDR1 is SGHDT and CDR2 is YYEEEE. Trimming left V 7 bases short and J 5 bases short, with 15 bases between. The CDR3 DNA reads TGTGCCAGCCGTCGGGTGGACAAGGAGACCCAGTACTTC. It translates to CASRRVDKETQYF.

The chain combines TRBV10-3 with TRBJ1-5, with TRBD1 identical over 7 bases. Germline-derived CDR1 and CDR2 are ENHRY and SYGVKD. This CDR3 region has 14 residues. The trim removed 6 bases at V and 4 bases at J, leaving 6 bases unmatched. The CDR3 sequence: CAISLDRENQPQHF. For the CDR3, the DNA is TGTGCCATCAGCCTAGACAGGGAAAATCAGCCCCAGCATTTT.

The CDR3 spells CASRPTSKEVQFF. CDR3 coding DNA: TGTGCCAGCAGACCGACTAGCAAGGAGGTGCAGTTCTTC. The J gene is TRBJ2-1, the V gene TRBV6-6; TRBD2 agrees at 7 bases. Germline trimming cut 6 bases from V and 12 bases from J; bases unmatched to any gene: 11. This CDR3 contains 13 residues. CDR1 is MNHNY, CDR2 SVGAGI, per germline (reference sequence).

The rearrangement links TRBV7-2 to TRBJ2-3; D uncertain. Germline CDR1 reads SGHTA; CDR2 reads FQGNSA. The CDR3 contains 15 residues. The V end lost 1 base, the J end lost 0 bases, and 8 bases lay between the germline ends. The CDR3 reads CASSLEWASTDTQYF. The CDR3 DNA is TGTGCCAGCAGCTTAGAATGGGCTAGCACAGATACGCAGTATTTT.